The next 25 T cell receptor beta chains were all read from a single sample in a study of CD8 T cells in ankylosing spondylitis. Findings and caveats of the study: What appeared characteristic of ankylosing spondylitis blood was a TCR beta motif of 7 or 8 highly homologous variants.

These receptors' targets are unknown. From the 5' RACE reads, TCRdb called clonotypes with MiXCR, one entry per CDR3 protein. The sample contains around 490,000 distinct CDR3 sequences, 5.3% of which appear only once. Source material: blood, either unsorted or a sorted T cell fraction (not recorded which). Source of these receptors: a male donor with ankylosing spondylitis.

This clonotype has ten or more counts. This chain joins TRBV20-1 and TRBJ2-1; the D gene could be TRBD1 or TRBD2 (5 bases each). The germline CDR1 and CDR2 sequences are DFQATT and SNEGSKA (reference sequence). The CDR3 covers 10 residues. Between the trimmed V and J ends, which lost 6 bases and 7 bases, there was a span of 7 bases. The CDR3 DNA is TGCAGTGCCTGGGGGAATGAGCAGTTCTTC. This gives the protein CSAWGNEQFF.

Details on this clonotype: This may come from a read error, since a much larger clone is one base off. The chain uses TRBV6-2 or TRBV6-3 and TRBJ1-2; no definite D call. Germline lookup yields CDR1 MNHEY and CDR2 SVGEGT. Trimming shortened V by 10 bases and J by 8 bases, and 11 bases separated the two germline ends. This CDR3 contains 10 residues. The CDR3 sequence: CAIRQLGYTF. The CDR3 DNA is TGTGCCATCCGGCAGCTGGGCTACACCTTC.

This clonotype was counted between two and nine times. The chain links TRBV4-3 to TRBJ2-7, with 7 bases that match TRBD1. Trimming cost V 4 bases and J 2 bases; bases outside gene matches: 14. Germline CDR1 is LGHNA and CDR2 is YSLEER. This CDR3 has 17 residues. Here the CDR3 DNA reads TGCGCCAGCAGCCGCGCATCCGACAGGGTAGCTACCTACGAGCAGTACTTC. This translates into CASSRASDRVATYEQYF.

On this clonotype: Germline and junction disagree at one end, which may indicate a read error. The CDR3 nucleotides are TGTGCCATCAGCCCCCGGGACTATGGGAATGAGCAGTTCTTC. It encodes CAISPRDYGNEQFF. The chain carries TRBV5-5 and TRBJ2-1, with 7 bases matching TRBD2. This CDR3 has 14 residues. Germline V gene data show CDR1 as SGHKS and CDR2 as YYEKEE (reference sequence).

A note on this clonotype: A much more abundant neighbour one base away suggests this may be a read error. The chain uses TRBV9 and TRBJ2-7, with 8 bases that match TRBD1. The CDR3 extends over 13 amino acids. Germline V lookup: CDR1 SGDLS, CDR2 YYNGEE. The J segment lost 5 bases and the V segment lost 3 bases, leaving 4 bases of the junction unmatched. CDR3 bases: TGTGCCAGCAGCGACGGGACAGGAAACGAGCAGTACTTC. Its protein is CASSDGTGNEQYF.

This clonotype was observed many times. This chain joins TRBV11-2 and TRBJ2-7; D call uncertain. The CDR3 spans 14 residues. Trimming removed 2 bases at V and 2 bases at J, with 10 bases between. Germline loops: CDR1 SGHAT, CDR2 FQNNGV. DNA for the CDR3: TGTGCCAGCAGCTTAATCGGGCCTCCCTACGAGCAGTACTTC. Protein: CASSLIGPPYEQYF.

In this sample, this clonotype turned up many times. V is TRBV6-2 or TRBV6-3 and J is TRBJ2-5, with TRBD1 matching over 8 bases. CDR1 and CDR2 (germline): MNHEY, SVGEGT. V shed 2 bases, J shed 1 base, and the junction held 3 bases outside the gene matches. This CDR3 region has 15 residues. DNA for the CDR3: TGTGCCAGCAGTTACCCGACAGGGGCCCAAGAGACCCAGTACTTC. It specifies CASSYPTGAQETQYF.

This clonotype showed up just once. This chain links TRBV6-2 or TRBV6-3 with TRBJ2-1; D possibly matches TRBD1 or TRBD2 (5 bases each). This CDR3 spans 16 amino acids. The germline gives CDR1 MNHEY, CDR2 SVGEGT. The V end was cut by 7 bases, the J end by 6 bases, with 22 bases between. The chain's CDR3 is CASIFQEAGKLNEQFF. In DNA, the CDR3 is TGTGCCAGCATCTTCCAGGAGGCAGGGAAACTCAATGAGCAGTTCTTC.

This clonotype was recorded many times. The chain has TRBV27 and TRBJ2-7, with 8 bases aligning to TRBD2. This CDR3 has 16 residues. V was clipped by 5 bases and J by 0 bases; unmatched bases: 9. Germline V gene lookup returns CDR1 MNHEY and CDR2 SMNVEV (reference sequence). CDR3 in DNA: TGTGCCAGCAGTCAAGTCGGCGGGAGGCACTCCTACGAGCAGTACTTC. It codes for CASSQVGGRHSYEQYF.

This clonotype appeared many times. The chain couples TRBV20-1 to TRBJ2-7, with D unclear. Germline CDR1 is DFQATT and CDR2 is SNEGSKA (reference sequence). V dropped 3 bases and J dropped 2 bases, with 11 bases sitting between them. There are 13 residues in the CDR3. CDR3: CSARGPKAYEQYF. The CDR3 DNA follows: TGCAGTGCTAGGGGTCCCAAAGCCTACGAGCAGTACTTC.

A word on this clonotype: Germline and junction disagree at one end, which may indicate a read error. The chain is built from TRBV5-6 and TRBJ1-2; 7 bases map to TRBD1. This CDR3 has 13 residues. The germline gives CDR1 SGHDT, CDR2 YYEEEE. The CDR3 DNA sequence: TGTGCCATCAGCCATGGGACAGACTATGGCTACACCTTC. Translation gives CAISHGTDYGYTF.

This clonotype was seen at least ten times. This chain joins TRBV4-1 and TRBJ1-1; 7 nucleotides agree with TRBD1. CDR1 and CDR2 from the germline V gene are MGHRA and YSYEKL. Trimming removed 5 bases from V and 9 bases from J; junction bases left unmatched: 6. The CDR3 contains 12 residues. CDR3 residues: CASSTPGQKAFF. The CDR3 DNA follows: TGCGCCAGCAGCACCCCGGGACAGAAAGCTTTCTTT.

This clonotype was seen many times. V gene TRBV20-1 combines with J gene TRBJ1-1; D is unclear. The ends were cut back, 4 bases at V and 1 base at J, with 4 bases in the middle. The CDR3 is made up of 11 amino acids. Germline V gene lookup returns CDR1 DFQATT and CDR2 SNEGSKA (reference sequence). The CDR3 bases are TGCAGTGCTAAGGCGAACACTGAAGCTTTCTTT. It translates to CSAKANTEAFF.

This clonotype has a count of ten or more. For the CDR3, the DNA is TGCGCCAGCAGGGAGGGAGTAAGAAGTGGCTACACCTTC. Translated, it gives CASREGVRSGYTF. The chain links TRBV5-1 to TRBJ1-2; the D is unclear. There are 13 residues in the CDR3. CDR1 and CDR2 (germline): SGHRS, YFSETQ. Trimming shortened V by 5 bases and J by 7 bases, and 15 bases separated the two germline ends.

In its sample, this clonotype was seen many times. V is TRBV11-2 and J is TRBJ2-5; TRBD2 is a possible D gene (5 bases). V lost 8 bases, J lost 5 bases, and 9 bases lay in between. Per the germline V gene, CDR1 is SGHAT and CDR2 is FQNNGV. CDR3 length equals 11 residues. The CDR3 nucleotides read TGTGCCAGCGGCCCGGGGGAGACCCAGTACTTC. It is translated as CASGPGETQYF.

This clonotype was counted many times. The chain joins TRBV9 to TRBJ1-3; TRBD1 is a possible D gene (5 bases). Germline CDR1 is SGDLS and CDR2 is YYNGEE. The CDR3 is 17 amino acids. V was clipped by 4 bases and J by 3 bases, with 20 bases between them. CDR3 sequence reads: CASSHPPGGAVGNTIYF. Here the CDR3 DNA reads TGTGCCAGCAGCCACCCTCCAGGAGGGGCTGTTGGAAACACCATATATTTT.

Many counts were recorded for this clonotype. The J gene is TRBJ1-2, the V gene TRBV11-2; 8 bases are shared with TRBD1. This CDR3 contains 17 residues. V was pared by 1 base and J by 1 base, with 8 bases of the junction left unmatched. Germline assignment: CDR1 SGHAT and CDR2 FQNNGV. The CDR3 here is CASSLAPGTGLNYGYTF. The CDR3 coding sequence is TGTGCCAGCAGCTTAGCCCCCGGGACAGGCCTTAACTATGGCTACACCTTC.

The table lists this clonotype with a few counts. This sequence joins TRBV11-2 and TRBJ1-2; D call uncertain. V shed 2 bases and J shed 6 bases, with 22 bases lying between them. There are 17 residues in the CDR3. CDR1 SGHAT and CDR2 FQNNGV come from the germline V gene. Written as DNA, the CDR3 is TGTGCCAGCAGCTTATATCTAAGAGTTGGGCAGCTCGATGGCTACACCTTC. Protein: CASSLYLRVGQLDGYTF.

This clonotype was recorded at least ten times. The chain joins TRBV5-5 to TRBJ1-1; 9 bases agree with TRBD1. The CDR3 consists of 17 residues. Per germline, CDR1 SGHKS and CDR2 YYEKEE (reference sequence). The V segment lost 0 bases and the J segment 5 bases; nucleotides outside the gene matches: 11. The CDR3 region is CASSLVGQGTSGTEAFF. CDR3 DNA: TGTGCCAGCAGCTTGGTTGGACAGGGGACATCGGGAACTGAAGCTTTCTTT.

Ten or more counts support this clonotype. V usage is TRBV4-1 and J usage is TRBJ2-2; 12 bases align to TRBD2. Germline V CDR1 and CDR2: MGHRA, YSYEKL. The CDR3 totals 15 residues. The ends lost 5 bases at V and 7 bases at J; junction bases unmatched: 5. CDR3 sequence reads: CASSASGRAFGELFF. CDR3 coding DNA: TGCGCCAGCAGCGCTAGCGGGAGGGCCTTCGGGGAGCTGTTTTTT.

This clonotype has ten or more counts. CDR3 nucleotides: TGCAGTGCTAACACTCGAAATCAGCCCCAGCATTTT. Protein sequence: CSANTRNQPQHF. V and J are TRBV20-1 and TRBJ1-5; D gene ambiguous. CDR1 and CDR2 (germline): DFQATT, SNEGSKA (reference sequence). V shed 4 bases and J shed 4 bases, with 8 bases lying between them. The CDR3 is 12 amino acids.

This clonotype was found a few times. This chain uses TRBV6-5 with TRBJ1-1, with D possibly matching TRBD1 (6 bases). V was trimmed by 3 bases and J by 8 bases, leaving 13 bases between them. Germline assignment: CDR1 MNHEY and CDR2 SVGAGI. This CDR3 is built from 13 residues. The CDR3 DNA reads as TGTGCCAGCAGTTATCAGGGGTATAGGGAAGCTTTCTTT. Its protein product is CASSYQGYREAFF.

In its sample, this clonotype was seen many times. The rearrangement links TRBV9 to TRBJ1-2; D possibly corresponds to TRBD1 (6 bases). This CDR3 spans 17 amino acids. CDR1 and CDR2 (germline): SGDLS, YYNGEE. Trimming stripped 3 bases from V and 4 bases from J, with 22 bases between. The CDR3 DNA sequence: TGTGCCAGCAGCGAGGGAGGGATCCAGGGGAGGACCTATGGCTACACCTTC. Amino acid sequence: CASSEGGIQGRTYGYTF.

This clonotype was seen at least ten times. The V and J genes are TRBV25-1 and TRBJ2-7; no reliable D call. The CDR3 totals 14 residues. Per the germline V gene, CDR1 is MGHDK and CDR2 is SYGVNS. Between the trimmed V and J ends, which lost 0 bases and 2 bases, there was a span of 8 bases. The CDR3: CASSEYKRAYEQYF. The CDR3 nucleotides read TGTGCCAGCAGTGAATATAAAAGGGCCTACGAGCAGTACTTC.

The rearrangement links TRBV28 to TRBJ1-2, with D perhaps matching TRBD1 (5 bases). This CDR3 comprises 14 residues. Trimming took 7 bases from V and 10 from J, leaving 22 bases between them. The germline V gene encodes CDR1 MDHEN and CDR2 SYDVKM. The CDR3 loop reads CASNIGARRLDYTF. The CDR3 DNA reads as TGTGCCAGCAACATCGGGGCCAGACGTTTGGACTACACCTTC.